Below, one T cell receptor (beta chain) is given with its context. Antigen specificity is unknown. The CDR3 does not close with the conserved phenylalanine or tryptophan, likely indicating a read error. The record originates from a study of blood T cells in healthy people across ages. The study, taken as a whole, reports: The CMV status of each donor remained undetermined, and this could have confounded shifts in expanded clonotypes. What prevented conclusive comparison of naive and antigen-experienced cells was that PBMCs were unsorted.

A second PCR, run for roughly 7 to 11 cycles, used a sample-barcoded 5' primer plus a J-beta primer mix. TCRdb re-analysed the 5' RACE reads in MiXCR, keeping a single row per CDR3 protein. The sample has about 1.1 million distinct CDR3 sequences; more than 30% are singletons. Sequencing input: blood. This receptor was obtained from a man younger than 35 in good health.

The CDR3 DNA follows: TGTGCCAGCCTTGGGGGGTTGACTGAAGCTTTCTAT. Translating gives CASLGGLTEAFY. The chain employs TRBV6-1 and TRBJ1-1; D possibly corresponds to TRBD1 (5 bases). Germline V gene sequence: CDR1 MNHNS, CDR2 SASEGT. The CDR3 has 12 amino acids. V lost 8 bases and J 5 bases, leaving 12 bases between the germline ends.